These T cell receptor beta chains were read from a single sample in a study of blood T cell repertoires in COVID-19. Profiling relied on immunoSEQ multiplex PCR, and the TCRdb table lists in-frame clones only, not all of them. In the table there are about 170,000 clones, roughly four fifths of which are singletons. The sequenced sample consisted of peripheral blood. The receptors shown here come from a woman of 80 years or more with acute or convalescent COVID-19. Each CDR3 is given with its conserved first and last residue. The D gene is left open where the match is weak. Rows may omit the clone size; those that give it use once, few, many or a size class.

>TRBJ2-7|TRBD2|NA|TRBV27
TGTGCCAGCAGTAAAGGGACTAGCTACGAGCAGTACTTC
CASSKGTSYEQYF
>TRBJ1-5|NA|NA|TRBV5-5
TGTGCCAGCAGCTCCGGACACATGGGCGATCAGCCCCAGCATTTT
CASSSGHMGDQPQHF
>TRBJ2-1|TRBD2|NA|TRBV6-1
TGTGCCAGCAGTGAACTCGCGGGAGGGGGTAGTGAGCAGTTCTTC
CASSELAGGGSEQFF
>TRBJ1-2|NA|NA|TRBV3-1/TRBV3-2
TGTGCCAGCAGCCCGACCTATCAGGGCAGTGGCTACACCTTC
CASSPTYQGSGYTF
>TRBJ2-7|NA|once|TRBV19
TGTGCCAGTAGTATAGGAGCGACTCCTTCCTACGAGCAGTACTTC
CASSIGATPSYEQYF
>TRBJ1-3|NA|NA|TRBV15
TGTGCCACCAGCAGAGATCCATCCGGCTCTGGAAACACCATATATTTT
CATSRDPSGSGNTIYF
>TRBJ2-7|NA|NA|TRBV6-1
TGTGCCAGCAGTGAAGGGGGACTCGCCTTCTACGAGCAGTACTTC
CASSEGGLAFYEQYF
>TRBJ2-7|TRBD1|NA|TRBV6-5
TGTGCCAGCAGTCTGGGACAGTCCTACGAGCAGTACTTC
CASSLGQSYEQYF
>TRBJ1-3|NA|NA|TRBV5-1
TGCGCCAGCAGCTTCGACAGTAACGCTGGAAACACCATATATTTT
CASSFDSNAGNTIYF
>TRBJ1-6|NA|NA|TRBV7-9
TGTGCCAGCTCCTCAGGGTTCAATTCACCCCTCCACTTT
CASSSGFNSPLHF
>TRBJ1-4|TRBD1|NA|TRBV4-3
TGCGCCAGCAGCCTAAACAGGGGGCGCGGTGAAAAACTGTTTTTT
CASSLNRGRGEKLFF
>TRBJ2-7|TRBD1|NA|TRBV3-1/TRBV3-2
TGTGCCAGCAGCCACACCGGGACAGGCTTCGACGAGCAGTACTTC
CASSHTGTGFDEQYF
>TRBJ2-3|NA|NA|TRBV19
TGTGCCAGCAGAACCGTATTTTCTAGCACAGATACGCAGTATTTT
CASRTVFSSTDTQYF
>TRBJ1-3|TRBD1|NA|TRBV5-6
TGTGCCAGCAGCACACAGGGGGCTGGAAACACCATATATTTT
CASSTQGAGNTIYF
>TRBJ1-5|TRBD1|NA|TRBV19
TGTGCCAGTAGTGACACCGGGACAGGGGGATATAGCAATCAGCCCCAGCATTTT
CASSDTGTGGYSNQPQHF
>TRBJ2-2|NA|NA|TRBV5-1
TGCGCCAGCAGACTTATCAGGACAGAGGCCGGGGAGCTGTTTTTT
CASRLIRTEAGELFF
>TRBJ2-1|NA|NA|TRBV21-1
TGTGCCAGCAACAAGGGGACAGGCGGGACCGGGAATGAGCAGTTCTTC
CASNKGTGGTGNEQFF
>TRBJ2-6|TRBD1|NA|TRBV19
TGTGCCAGTAGTACCTACTCCGGGACAGGGACCGGGGCCAACGTCCTGACTTTC
CASSTYSGTGTGANVLTF
>TRBJ1-2|TRBD1|NA|TRBV5-4
TGTGCCAGCAGCTTGGGACAGGGGGTTTTCTATGGCTACACCTTC
CASSLGQGVFYGYTF
>TRBJ2-1|TRBD1|NA|TRBV3-1/TRBV3-2
TGTGCCAGCAGCCAAGCGGAGGCAGGGGGCAATGAGCAGTTCTTC
CASSQAEAGGNEQFF
>TRBJ1-6|NA|few|TRBV4-3
TGCGCCAGCAGCCAAAGTCGGGGTTCACCCCTCCACTTT
CASSQSRGSPLHF
>TRBJ1-5|NA|NA|TRBV28
TGTGCCAGCACCCCCAGGTCAGGGGCCAATCAGCCCCAGCATTTT
CASTPRSGANQPQHF
>TRBJ1-2|NA|once|TRBV7-2
TGTGCCAGCAGCCGGGACACAATGACTAACTATGGCTACACCTTC
CASSRDTMTNYGYTF
>TRBJ1-5|TRBD1|NA|TRBV19
TGTGCCAGTAGTATAGCCACAGGGGGCAATCAGCCCCAGCATTTT
CASSIATGGNQPQHF
>TRBJ2-7|NA|NA|TRBV28
TGTGCCAGCAGTTCCATCGGGGGACCGAGGATTTCCTACGAGCAGTACTTC
CASSSIGGPRISYEQYF
>TRBJ2-3|NA|NA|TRBV4-1
TGCGCCAGCAGCCAAGATTCGGGCACAGATACGCAGTATTTT
CASSQDSGTDTQYF
>TRBJ1-6|TRBD1|few|TRBV28
TGTGCCAGCAGAGGGGGCGATGTTATATTGTCACCCCTCCACTTT
CASRGGDVILSPLHF
>TRBJ2-7|NA|NA|TRBV6-2/TRBV6-3
TGTGCCAGCAGTCCCCTCCCCGGTGCCTCCTACGAGCAGTACTTC
CASSPLPGASYEQYF
>TRBJ1-2|NA|NA|TRBV10-3
TGTGCCATCAGTGAGAGCGACAACTATGGCTACACCTTC
CAISESDNYGYTF
>TRBJ1-2|NA|NA|TRBV2
TGTGCCAGCAGTGAAGCCGTACAGGGCTTTGGCTACACCTTC
CASSEAVQGFGYTF
>TRBJ1-3|NA|NA|TRBV3-1/TRBV3-2
TGTGCCAGCAGCCAGGGACACCGGGCTGGAAACACCATATATTTT
CASSQGHRAGNTIYF
>TRBJ1-4|NA|NA|TRBV7-2
TGTGCCAGCAGCTATGACAGAGGCACTAATGAAAAACTGTTTTTT
CASSYDRGTNEKLFF
>TRBJ2-7|TRBD1|NA|TRBV24-1
TGTGCCACCAGTGATTTGAGGACAGGCCCCAACGAGCAGTACTTC
CATSDLRTGPNEQYF